The 12 T cell receptor beta chains reported below all come from one sample, sequenced in a study of response to subunit inactivated influenza vaccine listed by TCRdb under 2018. The library was made by RT-PCR. The instrument was an Illumina HiSeq 2500. TCRdb ran its own pipeline on the public reads, namely fastp trimming at Q25 and MiXCR clone calling, and kept in-frame beta chains. Rows merge per CDR3 protein into single entries with the most common DNA and genes. This sample comprises around 170,000 distinct CDR3 sequences, about 10% of them detected only once. The leading ten clones occupy approximately 39% of the sample. The starting material was CD8+ T cells sorted from PBMCs, obtained around 2 years after vaccination. Receptor source: a man between 50 and 69 years old who received an inactivated influenza vaccine. Donor details come from another sample of the same person, matched by shared clones.

Turning to this clonotype: This sequence may be a read error, since a much larger clone differs from it by one base. The rearrangement links TRBV4-3 to TRBJ2-7, with D possibly matching TRBD2 (6 bases). Germline V gives CDR1 LGHNA, CDR2 YSLEER. The CDR3 runs to 13 residues. The CDR3: CASSLGADYKQYF. For the CDR3, the DNA is TGCGCCAGCAGCCTAGGGGCGGACTACAAGCAGTACTTC.

The V and J genes are TRBV9 and TRBJ2-3; tentative D call: TRBD1 (5 bases). V dropped 4 bases and J dropped 5 bases, with 17 bases sitting between them. This CDR3 contains 15 residues. Germline assignment: CDR1 SGDLS and CDR2 YYNGEE. The CDR3 protein is CASSSSGSGRDTQYF. CDR3 coding DNA: TGTGCCAGCAGCTCCTCCGGGTCAGGGCGAGATACGCAGTATTTT.

This chain links TRBV24-1 with TRBJ2-2, with D unresolved. This CDR3 has 14 residues. CDR1 is KGHDR and CDR2 is SFDVKD in the germline V gene. The V gene lost 5 bases and the J gene lost 1 base, with 7 bases spanning the gap. Here the CDR3 reads CATSVQENTGELFF. For the CDR3, the DNA is TGTGCCACCAGTGTCCAGGAGAACACCGGGGAGCTGTTTTTT.

In this sample, this clonotype turned up a few times. The chain combines TRBV4-1 with TRBJ2-3, with 10 bases fitting TRBD2. Germline V gene lookup returns CDR1 MGHRA and CDR2 YSYEKL. V lost 1 base to trimming and J lost 4 bases; unmatched junction nucleotides: 2. The CDR3 length is 15 residues. The CDR3 DNA follows: TGCGCCAGCAGCCAAGTAGCGGGAGGTTCAGATACGCAGTATTTT. It yields the protein CASSQVAGGSDTQYF.

This clonotype has more than one count but fewer than ten. This chain connects TRBV5-1 to TRBJ1-1, with a possible D match to TRBD1 (5 bases). Trimming cost V 6 bases and J 3 bases, with 15 bases left between them. This CDR3 is 14 amino acids long. Germline CDR1 SGHRS, CDR2 YFSETQ. CDR3 nucleotide sequence: TGCGCCAGCACGAATGGGGGTTCTCACACTGAAGCTTTCTTT. Its protein is CASTNGGSHTEAFF.

This chain joins TRBV5-5 and TRBJ1-2, with D uncertain. CDR1 and CDR2 (germline): SGHKS, YYEKEE (reference sequence). Trimming removed 0 bases at V and 4 bases at J, with 7 bases between. This CDR3 contains 13 residues. The CDR3 DNA reads as TGTGCCAGCAGCTTGGCGGTCGCCTATGGCTACACCTTC. Residues: CASSLAVAYGYTF.

This clonotype appeared many times. This chain joins TRBV12-3 or TRBV12-4 and TRBJ2-7, with D perhaps matching TRBD2 (7 bases). The CDR3 length is 15 residues. The V end was cut by 2 bases, the J end by 5 bases, with 16 bases between. The CDR3 region is CASSLRGGSMNEQYF. The CDR3 bases are TGTGCCAGCAGTTTAAGGGGGGGGAGTATGAACGAGCAGTACTTC.

This clonotype was observed a few times. This sequence joins TRBV5-5 and TRBJ2-3; D is ambiguous. Trimming took off 2 bases at V and 5 bases at J, with 9 bases between the two ends. Germline lookup yields CDR1 SGHKS and CDR2 YYEKEE (reference sequence). This CDR3 has 13 amino acids. In DNA form, the CDR3 reads TGTGCCAGCAGCTTAGCTGACGGAGATACGCAGTATTTT. Its protein product is CASSLADGDTQYF.

The rearrangement links TRBV4-3 to TRBJ2-7; TRBD2 might be the D (6 bases). Germline CDR1 is LGHNA and CDR2 is YSLEER. This CDR3 comprises 15 residues. V lost 1 base and J lost 4, with 14 bases in between. The DNA of the CDR3 is TGCGCCAGCAGCCAAGTTTACGGGAGCGGGTACGAGCAGTACTTC. The encoded protein is CASSQVYGSGYEQYF.

The sample holds many counts of this clonotype. The genes are TRBV10-3 and TRBJ2-1, with TRBD1 matching 8 bases. The germline CDR1 and CDR2 sequences are ENHRY and SYGVKD. V gave up 6 bases and J gave up 5 bases; unmatched junction bases: 0. This CDR3 region has 12 residues. For the CDR3, the DNA is TGTGCCATCAGGACAGGGGACAATGAGCAGTTCTTC. As protein: CAIRTGDNEQFF.

This chain links TRBV7-3 with TRBJ1-1; D is ambiguous. The CDR3 runs 12 residues. Germline V gene lookup returns CDR1 SGHTA and CDR2 FQGTGA. V gave up 4 bases and J gave up 8 bases, with 11 bases separating them. The CDR3 coding sequence is TGTGCCAGCAGCTACCCCCGTACGGAAGCTTTCTTT. Residues: CASSYPRTEAFF. The full variable domain, completed using reference TRBV7-3 and TRBJ1-1, is GAGVSQTPSNKVTEKGKYVELRCDPISGHTALYWYRQSLGQGPEFLIYFQGTGAADDSGLPNDRFFAVRPEGSVSTLKIQRTERGDSAVYLCASSYPRTEAFFGQGTRLTVV.

This clonotype was counted a few times. The CDR3 protein is CASSALLHSGYTF. Written as DNA, the CDR3 is TGTGCCAGCAGTGCCTTGCTACATTCTGGCTACACCTTC. The V call is TRBV6-2 or TRBV6-3, the J call TRBJ1-2; D not resolved. The germline V and J ends were trimmed by 5 bases and 7 bases, with 14 bases remaining between them. The germline CDR1 and CDR2 sequences are MNHEY and SVGEGT. The CDR3 has 13 residues.